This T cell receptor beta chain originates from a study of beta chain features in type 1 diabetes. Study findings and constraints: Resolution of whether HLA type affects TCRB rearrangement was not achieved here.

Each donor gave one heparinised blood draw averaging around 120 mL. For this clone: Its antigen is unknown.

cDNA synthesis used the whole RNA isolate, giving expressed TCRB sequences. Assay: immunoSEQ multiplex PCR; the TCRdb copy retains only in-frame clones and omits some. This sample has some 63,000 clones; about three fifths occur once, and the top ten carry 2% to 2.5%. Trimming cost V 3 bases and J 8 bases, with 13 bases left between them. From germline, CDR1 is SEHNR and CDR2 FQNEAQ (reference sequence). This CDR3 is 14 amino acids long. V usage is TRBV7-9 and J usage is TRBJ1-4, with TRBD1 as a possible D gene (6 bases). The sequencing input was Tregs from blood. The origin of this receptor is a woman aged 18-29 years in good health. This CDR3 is CASSFNRVGEKLFF. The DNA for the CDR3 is TGTGCCAGCAGCTTCAACAGGGTCGGCGAAAAACTGTTTTTT.